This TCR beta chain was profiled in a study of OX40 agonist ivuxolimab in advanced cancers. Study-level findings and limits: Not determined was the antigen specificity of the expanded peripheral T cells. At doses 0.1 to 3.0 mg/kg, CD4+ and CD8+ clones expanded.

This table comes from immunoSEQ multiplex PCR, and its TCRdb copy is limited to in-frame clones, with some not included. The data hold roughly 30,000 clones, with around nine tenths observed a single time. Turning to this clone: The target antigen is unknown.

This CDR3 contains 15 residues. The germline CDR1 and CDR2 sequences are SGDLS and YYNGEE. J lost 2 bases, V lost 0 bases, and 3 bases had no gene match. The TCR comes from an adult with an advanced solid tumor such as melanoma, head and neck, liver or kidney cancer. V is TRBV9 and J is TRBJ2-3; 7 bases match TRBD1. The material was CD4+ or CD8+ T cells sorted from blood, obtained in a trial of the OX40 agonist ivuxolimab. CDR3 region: CASSVGGQITDTQYF. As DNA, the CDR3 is TGTGCCAGCAGCGTAGGGGGACAGATCACAGATACGCAGTATTTT.